This T cell receptor beta chain was sequenced in a study of T cell changes during pregnancy in multiple sclerosis (dated by TCRdb to between 2017 and 2020). For context, the study as a whole: Changes in the T cell repertoire over the course of pregnancy were examined in this study in women with multiple sclerosis.

As regards this clone: What antigen it recognizes has not been identified. No base quality information exists; no much larger clone differs at one position.

The library was built by means of the immunoSEQ multiplex PCR assay. The clones in this table, taken by TCRdb from immuneACCESS, are in-frame only. Not every clone is retained; where verified, under half of the shortfall comes from an unresolved V gene, and the cause of the rest is unknown. Here the sample has around 70,000 clones; 92% occur a single time. Together, the top ten hold approximately 2.1% of the sample. V is trimmed back by 0 bases and J by 4 bases, and the junction contains 7 bases that no gene match accounts for. From its cysteine to its phenylalanine, the CDR3 spans 17 amino acids. Only the CDR3 part of the read is kept: 51 bases, read in frame from the first base. CDR1 and CDR2 (SGHVS, FNYEAQ) derive from the germline V gene.

This TCR came from a female donor with multiple sclerosis, enrolled in a pregnancy study. The sequencing here drew on peripheral blood, taken before pregnancy. Recombination joined TRBV7-6 with TRBJ2-1, with TRBD2 matching 9 junction bases. The CDR3 corresponds to CASSLAIAGGVYNEQFF. The DNA reads as follows: TGTGCCAGCAGCTTAGCAATCGCGGGAGGGGTTTACAATGAGCAGTTCTTC.